One T cell receptor (beta chain) is described in this entry. Its antigen is as yet unknown. TCRdb re-called the 5' RACE reads and shows each CDR3 protein once, DNA omitted. Its table lists around 380,000 distinct CDR3 sequences. CDR3 length: 13 residues. Blood was drawn at approximately 2.3 ml per donor. The data were taken from a study of monozygotic twins with inflammatory bowel disease. Study results and caveats: IBD patients, compared with healthy twins, shared fewer clonotypes with others (especially with disease activity). Among the T cells, different subtypes could not be distinguished.

The source of this sequence is a human donor with ulcerative colitis or Crohn's disease, or a healthy co-twin of an affected twin (not recorded which). The chain is built from TRBV12-3 or TRBV12-4 and TRBJ2-3. What was sequenced was blood. The CDR3 region is CASSFGGTDTQYF.